The present T cell receptor (beta chain) was sequenced within a study of T cell repertoires in cytomegalovirus infection. Of note for this clonotype: Its matching antigen is unknown.

The V end was cut by 7 bases, the J end by 2 bases, with 7 bases between. This CDR3 is built from 12 residues. Germline CDR1 is WSHSY and CDR2 is SAAADI. TCRdb re-called the reads through MiXCR, storing one row per CDR3 protein. This table holds approximately 120,000 distinct CDR3 sequences, more than 30% found once. This material consisted of CD8+ T cells from cultured PBMCs, taken from culture after CMV antigen stimulation. This sequence was found in a human donor in good health (CMV status not recorded). Some clones in this sample may be carry-over from other donors' samples. The genes are TRBV10-2 and TRBJ2-3; D remains unclear. CDR3 DNA sequence: TGCGCCAGCATTGGTCCCACAGATACGCAGTATTTT. It translates to CASIGPTDTQYF.